Following are 11 T cell receptor beta chains from one sample sequenced in a study of STAT5B mutations in CD4+ large granular lymphocyte leukemia. Only in-frame clones appear in the TCRdb table, and some are missing; sequencing was by immunoSEQ multiplex PCR. This table has 20,000 to 25,000 clones, roughly three quarters appearing once. The sequenced sample consisted of CD4+ T cells from blood buffy coats. The receptor set was obtained from a human donor in good health.

The chain couples TRBV2 to TRBJ2-5; D possibly matches TRBD1 or TRBD2 (5 bases each). The J call is doubtful: the DNA matches TRBJ2-7 better. CDR1 SNHLY and CDR2 FYNNEI come from the germline V gene. The CDR3 contains 14 residues. The CDR3 DNA sequence: TGTGCCAGCAGTAGGGGCCGAGGGGCTGGCGAGCAGTACTTC. This translates into CASSRGRGAGEQYF.

This clone is judged medium-sized (0.01 to 0.1%). The V and J genes are TRBV4-1 and TRBJ1-6, with D possibly being TRBD1 (5 bases). The germline V gene encodes CDR1 MGHRA and CDR2 YSYEKL. CDR3 length: 17 residues. V was cut by 1 base and J by 8 bases, with 18 bases left in between. CDR3: CASSQVLVQGGDSPLHF. In DNA form, the CDR3 reads TGCGCCAGCAGCCAAGTCCTCGTCCAGGGAGGAGATTCACCCCTCCACTTT.

This chain joins TRBV19 and TRBJ2-3, with 7 bases matching TRBD2. Germline loops: CDR1 LNHDA, CDR2 SQIVND (reference sequence). V was clipped by 3 bases and J by 6 bases; unmatched bases: 6. The CDR3 runs 14 residues. CDR3 loop: CASSIMGGLDTQYF. The CDR3 nucleotides read TGTGCCAGTAGTATTATGGGGGGGTTGGATACGCAGTATTTT. Complete variable domain (other parts from reference TRBV19 and TRBJ2-3): DGGITQSPKYLFRKEGQNVTLSCEQNLNHDAMYWYRQDPGQGLRLIYYSQIVNDFQKGDIAEGYSVSREKKESFPLTVTSAQKNPTAFYLCASSIMGGLDTQYFGPGTRLTVL.

This clone appeared once. The V call is TRBV4-3, the J call TRBJ2-2; 8 bases are shared with TRBD1. This CDR3 has 15 amino acids. The V gene's germline CDR1 is LGHNA and CDR2 YSLEER. After removal of 3 bases from V and 7 bases from J, the junction contained 7 bases not matched to a gene. The CDR3 loop is CASSQDWTGFGELFF. DNA of the CDR3: TGCGCCAGCAGCCAGGACTGGACAGGGTTCGGGGAGCTGTTTTTT.

V is TRBV19 and J is TRBJ1-3; D might be TRBD1 (5 bases). CDR3 length: 15 residues. Germline-derived CDR1 and CDR2 are LNHDA and SQIVND (reference sequence). Trimming pared 3 bases from V and 2 bases from J, leaving 11 bases between. CDR3 nucleotide sequence: TGTGCCAGTAGTATTCAGGGTGTCGCTGGAAACACCATATATTTT. It encodes CASSIQGVAGNTIYF.

V is TRBV19 and J is TRBJ1-1, with D possibly being TRBD1 (6 bases). Germline V gene data show CDR1 as LNHDA and CDR2 as SQIVND (reference sequence). The CDR3 extends over 13 amino acids. Trimming took off 3 bases at V and 6 bases at J, with 11 bases between the two ends. Here the CDR3 DNA reads TGTGCCAGTAGTATCGGGGGGCGACCTGAAGCTTTCTTT. As protein: CASSIGGRPEAFF.

V gene TRBV5-6 combines with J gene TRBJ2-1; 11 nucleotides align to TRBD2. Per germline, CDR1 SGHDT and CDR2 YYEEEE. This CDR3 contains 17 residues. J lost 7 bases, V lost 2 bases, and 11 bases had no gene match. The CDR3 DNA sequence: TGTGCCAGCAGCTTTATGTTAGCGGGAGGGCCCTTGAATGAGCAGTTCTTC. Its protein product is CASSFMLAGGPLNEQFF.

This chain connects TRBV2 to TRBJ1-2; D call uncertain. V was shortened by 8 bases and J by 8 bases, with 15 bases between the two germline ends. The germline V gene encodes CDR1 SNHLY and CDR2 FYNNEI. The length of the CDR3 is 12 residues. This chain's CDR3 is CASRPGPRGYTF. CDR3 nucleotides: TGTGCCAGCCGCCCAGGTCCGAGAGGCTACACCTTC.

There are a few counts of this clone. This chain connects TRBV7-8 to TRBJ2-1, with 7 bases matching TRBD1. This CDR3 is built from 14 residues. V shed 5 bases, J shed 3 bases, and the junction held 4 bases outside the gene matches. Germline V gene sequence: CDR1 SGHVS, CDR2 FQNEAQ. CDR3 region: CASSAGTDYNEQFF. The CDR3 coding sequence is TGTGCCAGCAGCGCCGGGACAGACTACAATGAGCAGTTCTTC. Variable domain in full (rest from reference TRBV7-8 and TRBJ2-1): GAGVSQSPRYKVAKRGQDVALRCDPISGHVSLFWYQQALGQGPEFLTYFQNEAQLDKSGLPSDRFFAERPEGSVSTLKIQRTQQEDSAVYLCASSAGTDYNEQFFGPGTRLTVL.

V gene TRBV10-1 combines with J gene TRBJ1-1, with TRBD1 matching 8 bases. This CDR3 comprises 14 residues. Unmatched junction bases numbered 3, after V lost 4 bases and J lost 2 bases. CDR1 is WNHNN, CDR2 SYGVQD, per germline (reference sequence). CDR3 loop: CASSGGQENTEAFF. The CDR3 coding sequence is TGCGCCAGCAGTGGGGGACAGGAAAACACTGAAGCTTTCTTT.

The V and J genes are TRBV2 and TRBJ1-2; D gene uncertain. V lost 2 bases, J lost 8 bases, and 12 bases lay in between. The germline V gene encodes CDR1 SNHLY and CDR2 FYNNEI. The CDR3 length is 13 residues. CDR3 nucleotide sequence: TGTGCCAGCAGTGAAAGCCCTGATGGAGGCTACACCTTC. Translating gives CASSESPDGGYTF.